This T cell receptor beta chain was profiled in a study of CD8 T cells in ankylosing spondylitis (dated by TCRdb to the late 2010s). Study-wide context: The study set out to find disease-linked TCR variants by profiling T cell receptor beta repertoires in ankylosing spondylitis patients and healthy donors. In total, the full study cohort was made up of 85 to 140 healthy donors and about two dozen ankylosing spondylitis patients. Samples of peripheral blood were taken, and for ankylosing spondylitis patients, synovial fluid was collected as well. Summary of the overall study and its limitations: Some motif variants had previously been reported in the synovial fluid and blood of reactive arthritis patients, which suggests shared mechanisms of disease initiation. The disease-linked clones were reported as significantly enriched in matched synovial fluid samples from ankylosing spondylitis patients. A TCR beta motif made up of several highly homologous amino acid variants appeared to be characteristic of blood from ankylosing spondylitis patients. A CD8+ phenotype was shown by the disease-linked clones, which were found at relatively low frequencies in peripheral blood.

Instrument used: Illumina HiSeq 2500. TCR beta libraries were prepared by quantitative 5'-RACE with molecular barcodes. On the authors' methods: A new computational method based on a probabilistic model of VDJ rearrangement was used to identify disease-linked TCR variants. TCRdb redid the processing of the public reads, applying fastp at Q25 and MiXCR, and retained in-frame beta chains. CDR3 protein duplicates are merged, each entry listing the most common genes and DNA. These V and J calls originate from TCRdb's pipeline instead of the authors' own analysis. Counted in this sample were 150,000 or so distinct CDR3 sequences; around 10% of them appeared once. Of the sample, 25% to 30% falls within the top ten clones. Of note for this clonotype: There is no known antigen for this receptor. No base quality values were provided; no much bigger clone lies one nucleotide off.

Including cysteine and phenylalanine, the CDR3 has 14 amino acids. CDR3 DNA only is kept here, 42 bases in frame from base 1. V drops 2 bases and J drops 5 bases, leaving 12 bases in between. CDR1 and CDR2 were assigned from the germline V gene as SNHLY and FYNNEI. The V and J genes are TRBV2 and TRBJ1-1; the D region possibly corresponds to TRBD1 (5 bases align). The sequence came from a male donor with ankylosing spondylitis or in good health (not recorded which). What was sequenced was blood, either unsorted or a sorted T cell fraction (not recorded which). CDR3 sequence: CASSERGKLTEAFF. At the DNA level, the sequence is TGTGCCAGCAGTGAACGGGGGAAATTGACTGAAGCTTTCTTT.